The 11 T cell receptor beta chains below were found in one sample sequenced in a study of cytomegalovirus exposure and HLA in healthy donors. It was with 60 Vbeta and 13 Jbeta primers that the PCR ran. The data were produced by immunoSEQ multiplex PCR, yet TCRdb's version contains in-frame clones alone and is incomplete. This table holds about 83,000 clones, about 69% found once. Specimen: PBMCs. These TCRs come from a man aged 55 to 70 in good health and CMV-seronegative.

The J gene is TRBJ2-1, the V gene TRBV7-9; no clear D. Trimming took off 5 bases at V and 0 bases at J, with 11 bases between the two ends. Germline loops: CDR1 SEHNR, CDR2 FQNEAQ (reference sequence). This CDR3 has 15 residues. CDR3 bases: TGTGCCAGCAGCCTAAGTGAGAGCTCCTACAATGAGCAGTTCTTC. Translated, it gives CASSLSESSYNEQFF.

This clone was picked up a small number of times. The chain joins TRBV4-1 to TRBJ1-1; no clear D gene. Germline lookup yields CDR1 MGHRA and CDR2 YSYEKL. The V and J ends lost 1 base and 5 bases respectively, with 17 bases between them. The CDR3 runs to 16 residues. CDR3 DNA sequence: TGCGCCAGCAGCCAAGTCGGGGTTGGGGTAGGTACTGAAGCTTTCTTT. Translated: CASSQVGVGVGTEAFF.

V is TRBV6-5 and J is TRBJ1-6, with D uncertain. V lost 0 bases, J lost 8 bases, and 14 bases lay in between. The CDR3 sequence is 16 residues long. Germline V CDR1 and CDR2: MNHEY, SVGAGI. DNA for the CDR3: TGTGCCAGCAGTTACTCGGGCGAGGGAAGCGATTCACCCCTCCACTTT. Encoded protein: CASSYSGEGSDSPLHF.

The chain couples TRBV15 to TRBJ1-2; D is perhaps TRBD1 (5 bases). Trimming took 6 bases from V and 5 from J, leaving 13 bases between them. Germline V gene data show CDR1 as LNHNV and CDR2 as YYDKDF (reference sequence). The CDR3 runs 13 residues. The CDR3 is CATSTRVGYGYTF. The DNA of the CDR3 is TGTGCCACCAGTACCAGGGTTGGGTATGGCTACACCTTC. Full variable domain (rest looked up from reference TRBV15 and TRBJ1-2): DAMVIQNPRYQVTQFGKPVTLSCSQTLNHNVMYWYQQKSSQAPKLLFHYYDKDFNNEADTPDNFQSRRPNTSFCFLDIRSPGLGDTAMYLCATSTRVGYGYTFGSGTRLTVV.

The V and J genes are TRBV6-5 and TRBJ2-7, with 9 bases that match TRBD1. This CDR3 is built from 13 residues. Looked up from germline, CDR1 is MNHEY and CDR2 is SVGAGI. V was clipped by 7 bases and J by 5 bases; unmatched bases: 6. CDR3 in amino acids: CASNRGTGNEQYF. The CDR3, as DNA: TGTGCCAGCAATAGAGGGACAGGGAACGAGCAGTACTTC.

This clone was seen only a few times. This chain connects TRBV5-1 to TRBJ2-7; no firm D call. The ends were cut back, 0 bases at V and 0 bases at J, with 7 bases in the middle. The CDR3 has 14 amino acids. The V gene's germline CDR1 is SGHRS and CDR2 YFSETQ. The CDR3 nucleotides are TGCGCCAGCAGCTTGGACGTCAGCTCCTACGAGCAGTACTTC. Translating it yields CASSLDVSSYEQYF.

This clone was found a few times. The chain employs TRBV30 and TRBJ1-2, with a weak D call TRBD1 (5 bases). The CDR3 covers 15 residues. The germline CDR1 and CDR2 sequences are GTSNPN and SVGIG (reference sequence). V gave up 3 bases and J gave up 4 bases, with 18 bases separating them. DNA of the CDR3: TGTGCCTGGAGAAAGGTCCCCGACAGAGTCTATGGCTACACCTTC. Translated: CAWRKVPDRVYGYTF.

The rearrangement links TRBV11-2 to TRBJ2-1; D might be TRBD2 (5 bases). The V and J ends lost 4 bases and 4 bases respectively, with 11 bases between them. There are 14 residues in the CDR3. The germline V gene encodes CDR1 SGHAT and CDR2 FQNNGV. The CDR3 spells CASSSIASYNEQFF. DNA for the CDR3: TGTGCCAGCAGCTCCATAGCGAGTTACAATGAGCAGTTCTTC.

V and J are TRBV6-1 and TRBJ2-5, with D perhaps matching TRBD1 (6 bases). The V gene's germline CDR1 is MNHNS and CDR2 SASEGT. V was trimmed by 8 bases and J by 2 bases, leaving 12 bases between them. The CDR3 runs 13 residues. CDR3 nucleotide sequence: TGTGCCAGCGGAAGACAGGTTCAAGAGACCCAGTACTTC. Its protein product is CASGRQVQETQYF.

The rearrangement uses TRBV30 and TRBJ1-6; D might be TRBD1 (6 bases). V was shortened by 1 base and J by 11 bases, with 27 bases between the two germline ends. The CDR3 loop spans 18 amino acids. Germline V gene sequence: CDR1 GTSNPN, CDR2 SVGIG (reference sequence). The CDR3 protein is CAWSAAGAAGHLRTPLHF. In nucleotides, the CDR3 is TGTGCCTGGAGTGCGGCGGGGGCAGCGGGCCATTTAAGAACACCCCTCCACTTT. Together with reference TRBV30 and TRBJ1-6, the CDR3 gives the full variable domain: SQTIHQWPATLVQPVGSPLSLECTVEGTSNPNLYWYRQAAGRGLQLLFYSVGIGQISSEVPQNLSASRPQDRQFILSSKKLLLSDSGFYLCAWSAAGAAGHLRTPLHFGNGTRLTVT.

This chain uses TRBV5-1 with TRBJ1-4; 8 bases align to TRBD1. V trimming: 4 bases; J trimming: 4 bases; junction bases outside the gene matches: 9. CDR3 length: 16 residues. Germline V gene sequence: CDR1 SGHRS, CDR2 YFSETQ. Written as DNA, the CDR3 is TGCGCCAGCAGCGGGGACGGACAGGGTTTTAATGAAAAACTGTTTTTT. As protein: CASSGDGQGFNEKLFF.